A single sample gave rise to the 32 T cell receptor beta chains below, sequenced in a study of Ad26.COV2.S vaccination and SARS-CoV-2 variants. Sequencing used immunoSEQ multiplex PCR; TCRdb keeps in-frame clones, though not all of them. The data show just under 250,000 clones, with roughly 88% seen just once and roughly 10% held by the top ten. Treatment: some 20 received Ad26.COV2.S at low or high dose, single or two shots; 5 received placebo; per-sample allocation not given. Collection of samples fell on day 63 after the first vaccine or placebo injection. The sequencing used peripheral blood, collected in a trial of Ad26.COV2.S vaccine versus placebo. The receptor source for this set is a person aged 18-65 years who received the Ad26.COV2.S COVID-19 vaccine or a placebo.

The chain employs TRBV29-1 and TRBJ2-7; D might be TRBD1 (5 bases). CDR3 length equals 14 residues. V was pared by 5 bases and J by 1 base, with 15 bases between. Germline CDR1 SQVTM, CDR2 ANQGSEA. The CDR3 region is CSVSPTGYSYEQYF. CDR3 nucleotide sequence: TGCAGCGTTTCACCTACAGGTTATTCCTACGAGCAGTACTTC.

CDR3 residues: CASSSDNRGQPQHF. The CDR3, as DNA: TGTGCCAGCAGTTCCGACAATAGGGGTCAGCCCCAGCATTTT. The gene calls are TRBV6-5 and TRBJ1-5; TRBD1 is a possible D gene (5 bases). CDR1 MNHEY and CDR2 SVGAGI come from the germline V gene. This CDR3 spans 14 amino acids. With 4 bases removed from V and 6 bases from J, the gap between germline ends came to 13 bases.

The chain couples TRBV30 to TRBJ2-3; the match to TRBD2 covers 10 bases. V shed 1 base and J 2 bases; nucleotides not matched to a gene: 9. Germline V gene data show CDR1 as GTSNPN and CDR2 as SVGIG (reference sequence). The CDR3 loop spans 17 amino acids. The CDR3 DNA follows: TGTGCCTGGAGTGGACAGACTAGCGGGCCATACACAGATACGCAGTATTTT. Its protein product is CAWSGQTSGPYTDTQYF.

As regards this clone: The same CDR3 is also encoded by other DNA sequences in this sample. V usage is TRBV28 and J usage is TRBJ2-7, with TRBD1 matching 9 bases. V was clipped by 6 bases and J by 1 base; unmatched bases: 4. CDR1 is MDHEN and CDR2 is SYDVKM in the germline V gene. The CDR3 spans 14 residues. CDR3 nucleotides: TGTGCCAGCAGCTCCGGGACAGGGTCCTACGAGCAGTACTTC. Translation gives CASSSGTGSYEQYF.

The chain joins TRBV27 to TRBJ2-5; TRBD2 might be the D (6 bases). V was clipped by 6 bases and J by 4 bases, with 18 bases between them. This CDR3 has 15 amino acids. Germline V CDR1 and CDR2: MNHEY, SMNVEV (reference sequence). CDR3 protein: CASSPPGLQGETQYF. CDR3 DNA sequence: TGTGCCAGCAGCCCCCCGGGACTCCAAGGAGAGACCCAGTACTTC.

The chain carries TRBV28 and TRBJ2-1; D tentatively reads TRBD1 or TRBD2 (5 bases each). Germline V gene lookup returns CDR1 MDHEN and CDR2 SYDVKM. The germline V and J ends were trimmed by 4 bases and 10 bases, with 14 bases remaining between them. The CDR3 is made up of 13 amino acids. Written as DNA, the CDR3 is TGTGCCAGCAGTTCAGCCAACCGGGACGAGCAGTTCTTC. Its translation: CASSSANRDEQFF.

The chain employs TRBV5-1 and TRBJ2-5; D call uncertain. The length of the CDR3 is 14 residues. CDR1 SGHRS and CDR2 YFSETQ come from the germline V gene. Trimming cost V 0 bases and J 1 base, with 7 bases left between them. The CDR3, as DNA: TGCGCCAGCAGCTTGGGTTTGGTCCAAGAGACCCAGTACTTC. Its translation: CASSLGLVQETQYF.

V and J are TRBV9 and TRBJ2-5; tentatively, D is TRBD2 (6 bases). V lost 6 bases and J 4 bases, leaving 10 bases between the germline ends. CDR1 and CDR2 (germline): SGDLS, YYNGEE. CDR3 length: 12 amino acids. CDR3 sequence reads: CASTDGGETQYF. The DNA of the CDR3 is TGTGCCAGCACCGACGGGGGAGAGACCCAGTACTTC.

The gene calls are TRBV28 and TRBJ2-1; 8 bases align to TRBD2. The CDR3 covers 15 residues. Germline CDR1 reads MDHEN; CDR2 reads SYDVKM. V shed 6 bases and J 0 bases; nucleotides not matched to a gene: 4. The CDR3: CASSRGGSSYNEQFF. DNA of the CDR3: TGTGCCAGCAGCCGCGGGGGGAGCTCCTACAATGAGCAGTTCTTC.

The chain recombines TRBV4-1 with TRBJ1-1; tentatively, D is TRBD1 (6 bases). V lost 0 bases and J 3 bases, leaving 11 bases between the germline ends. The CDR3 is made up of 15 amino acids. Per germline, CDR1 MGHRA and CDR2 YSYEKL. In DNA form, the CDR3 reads TGCGCCAGCAGCCAAGAGAACAGGGATTACACTGAAGCTTTCTTT. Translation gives CASSQENRDYTEAFF.

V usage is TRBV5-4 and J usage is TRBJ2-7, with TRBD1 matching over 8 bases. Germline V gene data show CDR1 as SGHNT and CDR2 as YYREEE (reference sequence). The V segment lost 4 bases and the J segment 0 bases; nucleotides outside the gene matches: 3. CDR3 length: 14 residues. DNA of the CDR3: TGTGCCAGCAGCATGGACAGGGCCTCCTACGAGCAGTACTTC. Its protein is CASSMDRASYEQYF.

In DNA, the CDR3 is TGTGCCAGCAGCTTACTAGCGGGGGGTACTAATGAGCAGTTCTTC. Translated, it gives CASSLLAGGTNEQFF. V usage is TRBV7-3 and J usage is TRBJ2-1, with TRBD2 matching 11 bases. Germline lookup yields CDR1 SGHTA and CDR2 FQGTGA. The CDR3 has 15 amino acids. V gave up 2 bases and J gave up 7 bases; unmatched junction bases: 4.

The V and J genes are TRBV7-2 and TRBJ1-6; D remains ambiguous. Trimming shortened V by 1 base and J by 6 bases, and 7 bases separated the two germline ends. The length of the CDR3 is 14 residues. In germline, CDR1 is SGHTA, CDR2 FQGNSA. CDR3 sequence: CASSLERSNSPLHF. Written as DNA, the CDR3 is TGTGCCAGCAGCTTAGAGAGGTCTAATTCACCCCTCCACTTT.

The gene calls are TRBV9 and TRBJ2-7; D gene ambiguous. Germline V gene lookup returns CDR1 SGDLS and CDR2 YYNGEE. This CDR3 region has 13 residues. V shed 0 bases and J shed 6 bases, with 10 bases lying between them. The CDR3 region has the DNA TGTGCCAGCAGCGTAGCGTCCACGGGCGAGCAGTACTTC. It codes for CASSVASTGEQYF.

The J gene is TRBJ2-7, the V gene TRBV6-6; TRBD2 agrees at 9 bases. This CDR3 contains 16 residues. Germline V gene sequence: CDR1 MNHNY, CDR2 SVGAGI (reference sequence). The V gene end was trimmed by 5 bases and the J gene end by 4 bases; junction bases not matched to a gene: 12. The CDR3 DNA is TGTGCCAGCAGTCCAGGGGGGAGGACTAGCGCGTACGAGCAGTACTTC. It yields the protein CASSPGGRTSAYEQYF.

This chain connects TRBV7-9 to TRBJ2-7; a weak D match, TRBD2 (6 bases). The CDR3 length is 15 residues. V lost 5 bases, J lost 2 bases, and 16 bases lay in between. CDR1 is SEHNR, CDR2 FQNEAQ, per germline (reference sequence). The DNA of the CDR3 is TGTGCCAGCAGCCCCTCCGGGACTGCGGCCTACGAGCAGTACTTC. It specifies CASSPSGTAAYEQYF.

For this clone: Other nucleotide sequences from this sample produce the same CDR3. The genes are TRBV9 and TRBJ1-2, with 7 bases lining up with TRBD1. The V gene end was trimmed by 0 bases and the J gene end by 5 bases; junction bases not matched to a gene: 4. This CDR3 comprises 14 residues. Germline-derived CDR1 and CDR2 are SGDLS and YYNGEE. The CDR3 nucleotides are TGTGCCAGCAGCGTAGACGGGACAGATTATGGCTACACCTTC. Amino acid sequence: CASSVDGTDYGYTF.

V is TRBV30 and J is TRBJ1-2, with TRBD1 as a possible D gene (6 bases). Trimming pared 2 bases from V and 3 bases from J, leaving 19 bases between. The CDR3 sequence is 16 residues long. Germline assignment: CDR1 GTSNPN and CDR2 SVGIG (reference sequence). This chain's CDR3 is CAWSLTPPTGDYGYTF. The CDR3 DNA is TGTGCCTGGAGTCTAACACCTCCGACAGGCGACTATGGCTACACCTTC.

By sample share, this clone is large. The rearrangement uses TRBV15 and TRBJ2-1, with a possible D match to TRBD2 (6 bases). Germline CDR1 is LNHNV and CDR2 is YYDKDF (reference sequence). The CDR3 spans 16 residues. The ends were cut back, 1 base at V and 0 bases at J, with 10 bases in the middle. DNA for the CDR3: TGTGCCACCAGCAGAGTAGCGGTTAGCTCCTACAATGAGCAGTTCTTC. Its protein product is CATSRVAVSSYNEQFF. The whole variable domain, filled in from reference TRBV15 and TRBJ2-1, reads DAMVIQNPRYQVTQFGKPVTLSCSQTLNHNVMYWYQQKSSQAPKLLFHYYDKDFNNEADTPDNFQSRRPNTSFCFLDIRSPGLGDTAMYLCATSRVAVSSYNEQFFGPGTRLTVL.

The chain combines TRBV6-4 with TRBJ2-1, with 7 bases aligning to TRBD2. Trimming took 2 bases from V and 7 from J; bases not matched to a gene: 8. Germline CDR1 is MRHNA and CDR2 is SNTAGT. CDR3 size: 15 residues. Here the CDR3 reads CASSDKGGSWNEQFF. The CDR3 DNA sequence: TGTGCCAGCAGTGACAAGGGCGGGAGTTGGAATGAGCAGTTCTTC.

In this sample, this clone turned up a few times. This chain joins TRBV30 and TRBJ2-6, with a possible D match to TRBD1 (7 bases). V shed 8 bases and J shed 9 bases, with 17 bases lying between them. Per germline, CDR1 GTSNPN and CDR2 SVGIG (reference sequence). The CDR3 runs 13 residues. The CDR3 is CALNRQGGNVLTF. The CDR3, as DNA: TGTGCCCTTAACAGACAGGGAGGCAACGTCCTGACTTTC.

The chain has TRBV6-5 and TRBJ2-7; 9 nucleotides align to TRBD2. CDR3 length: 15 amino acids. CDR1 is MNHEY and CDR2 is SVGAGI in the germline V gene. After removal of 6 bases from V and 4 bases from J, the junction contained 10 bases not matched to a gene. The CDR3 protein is CASRRSSGGSYEQYF. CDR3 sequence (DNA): TGTGCCAGCAGGCGAAGTAGCGGGGGTTCGTACGAGCAGTACTTC.

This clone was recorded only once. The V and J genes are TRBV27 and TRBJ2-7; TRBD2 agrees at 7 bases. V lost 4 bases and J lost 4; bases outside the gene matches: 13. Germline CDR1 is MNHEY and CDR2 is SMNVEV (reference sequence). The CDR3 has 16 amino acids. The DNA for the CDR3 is TGTGCCAGCAGTTCAAGGACGTGGGAGGGCCGGTACGAGCAGTACTTC. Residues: CASSSRTWEGRYEQYF.

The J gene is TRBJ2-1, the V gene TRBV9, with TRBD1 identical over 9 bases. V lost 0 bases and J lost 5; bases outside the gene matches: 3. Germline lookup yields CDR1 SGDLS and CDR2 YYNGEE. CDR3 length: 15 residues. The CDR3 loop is CASSVVRTGDNEQFF. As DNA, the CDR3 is TGTGCCAGCAGCGTAGTTAGGACAGGGGACAATGAGCAGTTCTTC.

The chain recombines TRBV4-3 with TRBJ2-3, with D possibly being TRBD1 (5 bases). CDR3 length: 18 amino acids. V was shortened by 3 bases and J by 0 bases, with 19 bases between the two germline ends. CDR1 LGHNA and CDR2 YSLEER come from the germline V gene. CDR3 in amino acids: CASSHIKGANPSTDTQYF. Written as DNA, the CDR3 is TGCGCCAGCAGCCACATAAAAGGGGCGAACCCTAGCACAGATACGCAGTATTTT.

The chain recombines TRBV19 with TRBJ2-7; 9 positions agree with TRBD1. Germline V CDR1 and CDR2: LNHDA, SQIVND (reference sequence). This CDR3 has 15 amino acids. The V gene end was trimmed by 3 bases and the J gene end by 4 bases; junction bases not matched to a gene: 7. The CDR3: CASSIRSTGGYEQYF. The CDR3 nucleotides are TGTGCCAGTAGTATCCGTTCGACAGGGGGGTACGAGCAGTACTTC.

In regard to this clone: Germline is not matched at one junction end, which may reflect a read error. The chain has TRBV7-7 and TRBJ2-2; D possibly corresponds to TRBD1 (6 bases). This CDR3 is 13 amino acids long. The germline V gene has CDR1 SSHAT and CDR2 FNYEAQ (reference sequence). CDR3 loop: CASSLQGTGELFF. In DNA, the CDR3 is TGTGCTAGCAGCCTACAGGGAACCGGGGAGCTGTTTTTT.

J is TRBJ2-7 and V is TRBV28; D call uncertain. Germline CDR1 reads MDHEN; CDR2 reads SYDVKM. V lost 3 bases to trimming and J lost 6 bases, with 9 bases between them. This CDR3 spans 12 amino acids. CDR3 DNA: TGTGCCAGCAGTTTTGGCTACCTCGAGCAGTACTTC. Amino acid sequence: CASSFGYLEQYF.

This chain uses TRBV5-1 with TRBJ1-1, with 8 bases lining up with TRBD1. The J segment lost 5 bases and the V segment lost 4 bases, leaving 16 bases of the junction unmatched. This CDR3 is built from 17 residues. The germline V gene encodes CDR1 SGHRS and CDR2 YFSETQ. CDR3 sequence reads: CASSPGGQGAQGTEAFF. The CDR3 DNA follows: TGCGCCAGCAGCCCCGGTGGGCAGGGGGCACAGGGGACTGAAGCTTTCTTT.

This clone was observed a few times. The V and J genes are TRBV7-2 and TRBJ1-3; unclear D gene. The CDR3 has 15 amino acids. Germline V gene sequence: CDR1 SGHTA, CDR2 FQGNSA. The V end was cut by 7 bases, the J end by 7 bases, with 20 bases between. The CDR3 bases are TGTGCCAGCACCCTCCTGTCCGGGGTCGGGAACACCATATATTTT. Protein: CASTLLSGVGNTIYF.

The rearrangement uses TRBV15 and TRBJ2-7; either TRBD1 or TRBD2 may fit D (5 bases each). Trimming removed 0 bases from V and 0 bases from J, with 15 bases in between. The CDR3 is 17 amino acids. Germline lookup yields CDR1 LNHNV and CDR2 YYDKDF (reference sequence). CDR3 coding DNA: TGTGCCACCAGCAGAGATACCCCACGGGGCTACTCCTACGAGCAGTACTTC. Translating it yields CATSRDTPRGYSYEQYF. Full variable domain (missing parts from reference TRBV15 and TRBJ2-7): DAMVIQNPRYQVTQFGKPVTLSCSQTLNHNVMYWYQQKSSQAPKLLFHYYDKDFNNEADTPDNFQSRRPNTSFCFLDIRSPGLGDTAMYLCATSRDTPRGYSYEQYFGPGTRLTVT.

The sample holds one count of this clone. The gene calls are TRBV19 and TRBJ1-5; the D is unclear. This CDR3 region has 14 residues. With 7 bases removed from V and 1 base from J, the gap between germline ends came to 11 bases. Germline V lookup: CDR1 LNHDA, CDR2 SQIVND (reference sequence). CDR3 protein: CASTRQRSNQPQHF. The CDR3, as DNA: TGTGCCAGTACCCGACAAAGGAGCAATCAGCCCCAGCATTTT.